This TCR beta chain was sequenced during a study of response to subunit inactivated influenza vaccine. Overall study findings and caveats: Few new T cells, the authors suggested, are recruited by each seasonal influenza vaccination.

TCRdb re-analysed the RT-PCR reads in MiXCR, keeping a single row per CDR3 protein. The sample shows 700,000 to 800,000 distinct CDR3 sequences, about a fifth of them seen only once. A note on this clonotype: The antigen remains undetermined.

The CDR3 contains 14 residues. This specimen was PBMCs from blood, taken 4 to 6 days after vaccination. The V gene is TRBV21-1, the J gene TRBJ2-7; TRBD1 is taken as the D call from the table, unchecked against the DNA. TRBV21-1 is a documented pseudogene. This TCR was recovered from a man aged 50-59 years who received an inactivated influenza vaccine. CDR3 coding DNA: TGTGCCAGCAGCAACCGGGACAGCCGGGACGAGCAGTACTTC. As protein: CASSNRDSRDEQYF.